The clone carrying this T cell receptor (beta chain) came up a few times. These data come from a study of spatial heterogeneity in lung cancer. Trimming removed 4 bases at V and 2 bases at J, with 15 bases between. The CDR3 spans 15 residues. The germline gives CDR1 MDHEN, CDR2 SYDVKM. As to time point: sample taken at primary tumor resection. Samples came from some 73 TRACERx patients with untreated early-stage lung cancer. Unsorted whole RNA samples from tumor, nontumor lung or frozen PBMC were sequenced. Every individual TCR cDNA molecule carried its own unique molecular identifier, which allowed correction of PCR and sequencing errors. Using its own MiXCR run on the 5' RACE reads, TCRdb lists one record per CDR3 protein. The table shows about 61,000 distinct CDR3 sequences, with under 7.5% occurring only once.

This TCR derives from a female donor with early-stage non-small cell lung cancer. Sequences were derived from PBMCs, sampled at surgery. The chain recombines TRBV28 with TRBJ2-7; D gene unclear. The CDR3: CASSSPRRDTYEQYV. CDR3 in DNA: TGTGCCAGCAGTTCTCCCAGGAGAGACACCTACGAGCAGTACGTC.